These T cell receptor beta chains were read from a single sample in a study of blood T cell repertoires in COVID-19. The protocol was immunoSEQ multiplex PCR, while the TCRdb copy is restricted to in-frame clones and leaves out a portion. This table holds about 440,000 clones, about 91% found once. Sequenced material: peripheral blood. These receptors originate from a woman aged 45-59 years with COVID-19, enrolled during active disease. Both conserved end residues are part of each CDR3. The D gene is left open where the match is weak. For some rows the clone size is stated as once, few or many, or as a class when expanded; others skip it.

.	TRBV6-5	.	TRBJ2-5	TGTGCCAGCACCAGCAGGGTAGGGGGAGAGACCCAGTACTTC	CASTSRVGGETQYF
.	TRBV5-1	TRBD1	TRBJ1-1	TGCGCCAGCTCCGACAGGGTGAACACTGAAGCTTTCTTT	CASSDRVNTEAFF
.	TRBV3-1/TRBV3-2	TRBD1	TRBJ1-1	TGTGCCAGCAGCCTAGGACAGGGGACTGAAGCTTTCTTT	CASSLGQGTEAFF
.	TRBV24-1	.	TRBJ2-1	TGTGCCACCAGTGACCCAACTAGCAGTGAGCAGTTCTTC	CATSDPTSSEQFF
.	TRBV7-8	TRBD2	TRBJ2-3	TGTGCCAGCAGCCCAAGCCCAGCGGGGGGAACAGATACGCAGTATTTT	CASSPSPAGGTDTQYF
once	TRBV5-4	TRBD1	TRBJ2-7	TGTGCCAGCAGCTTGGCGAGACAGGGCTTCTACGAGCAGTACTTC	CASSLARQGFYEQYF
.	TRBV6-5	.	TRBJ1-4	TGTGCCAGCAGTTACCGGGCAACTAATGAAAAACTGTTTTTT	CASSYRATNEKLFF
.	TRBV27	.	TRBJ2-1	TGTGCCAGCAGGGTGGGGGGGGCCGCCAATGAGCAGTTCTTC	CASRVGGAANEQFF
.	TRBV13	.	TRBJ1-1	TGTGCCAGCAGCCAAAGTACGGGAACTGAAGCTTTCTTT	CASSQSTGTEAFF
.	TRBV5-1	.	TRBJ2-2	TGCGCCAGCAGCTTGACCGGCGTCCAGGGTCCTTCGGGCACCGGGGAGCTGTTTTTT	CASSLTGVQGPSGTGELFF
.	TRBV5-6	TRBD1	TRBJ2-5	TGTGCCAGCAGCTTGGGAAGACAGGGCAAGACCCAGTACTTC	CASSLGRQGKTQYF
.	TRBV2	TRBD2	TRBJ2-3	TGTGCCAGCAGTGAGGACGGGGGGGCCGGAGATACGCAGTATTTT	CASSEDGGAGDTQYF
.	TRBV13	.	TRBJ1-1	TGTGCCAGCAGCTTGGGGACACTTCACACTGAAGCTTTCTTT	CASSLGTLHTEAFF
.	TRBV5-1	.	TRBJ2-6	TGCGCCAGCAGCGCGCAGGGGTCGGGGGCCAACGTCCTGACTTTC	CASSAQGSGANVLTF
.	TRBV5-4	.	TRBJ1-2	TGTGCCAGCACTCAACCAGGGGATGGTGGCTACACCTTC	CASTQPGDGGYTF
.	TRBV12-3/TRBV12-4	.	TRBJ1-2	TGTGCCAGCAGGAACACACGCGGCTACACCTTC	CASRNTRGYTF
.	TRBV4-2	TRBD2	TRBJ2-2	TGTGCCAGCAGCCCGCTCCGGACTAGCGGGGGGGAGAACACCGGGGAGCTGTTTTTT	CASSPLRTSGGENTGELFF
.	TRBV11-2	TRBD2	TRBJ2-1	TGTGCCAGCAGCTTGACTAGCGGGGGGGCGAATGAGCAGTTCTTC	CASSLTSGGANEQFF
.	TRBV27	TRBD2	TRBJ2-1	TGTGCCAGCAGTTTAGTTGGCGGGGGGAAGAATGAGCAGTTCTTC	CASSLVGGGKNEQFF
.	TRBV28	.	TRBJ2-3	TGTGCCAGCAGTTCCGCCTCTGTGAGGAGCACAGATACGCAGTATTTT	CASSSASVRSTDTQYF
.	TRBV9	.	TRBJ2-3	TGTGCCAGCAGCGTAAGCGGAACTTCTAGCACAGATACGCAGTATTTT	CASSVSGTSSTDTQYF
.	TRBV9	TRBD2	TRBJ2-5	TGTGCCAGCAGTGCAGACTTGAGCGGGGGTGGGGAGACCCAGTACTTC	CASSADLSGGGETQYF
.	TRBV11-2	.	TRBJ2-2	TGTGCCAGCGGCAGGCAAGTCGGGGAGCTGTTTTTT	CASGRQVGELFF
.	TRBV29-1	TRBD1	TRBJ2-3	TGCAGCGTTGATTCGGGACAGGGGGCCGGTTGGGGAGATACGCAGTATTTT	CSVDSGQGAGWGDTQYF
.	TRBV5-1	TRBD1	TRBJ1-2	TGCGCCAGCAGCTTGGCCGAGACAGGGTATAGTGGCTACACCTTC	CASSLAETGYSGYTF
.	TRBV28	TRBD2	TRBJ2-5	TGTGCCATATCTAGCGGGGGGCGGGAGACCCAGTACTTC	CAISSGGRETQYF
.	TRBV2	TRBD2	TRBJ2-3	TGTGCCAGTAACCTAGCGGGGGGGGCAGATACGCAGTATTTT	CASNLAGGADTQYF
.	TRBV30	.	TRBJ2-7	TGTGCCTGGAGTTTAGCGGCGGTTGGCGAGCAGTACTTC	CAWSLAAVGEQYF
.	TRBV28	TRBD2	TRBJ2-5	TGTGCCAGCAGCCGGGGGGGCCAAGAGACCCAGTACTTC	CASSRGGQETQYF
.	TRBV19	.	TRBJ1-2	TGTGCCAGTATGGGGACTGATTATGGCTACACCTTC	CASMGTDYGYTF
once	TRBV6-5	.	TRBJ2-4	TGTGCCAGCACCAAACAGGGAGACAAAAACATTCAGTACTTC	CASTKQGDKNIQYF
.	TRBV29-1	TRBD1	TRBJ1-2	TGCAGCGTACAGGGGGAGAACGGCTACACCTTC	CSVQGENGYTF
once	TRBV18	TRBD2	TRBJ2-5	TGTGCCAGCTCGCTCGGACTAGCGGGGATCGAAGAGACCCAGTACTTC	CASSLGLAGIEETQYF
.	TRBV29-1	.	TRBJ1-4	TGCAGCGTTGAGATCGGGGGAAACGAAAAACTGTTTTTT	CSVEIGGNEKLFF
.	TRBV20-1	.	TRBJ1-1	TGCAGTGCTAGTTTAGTAGGGCAGGGAGAAGCTTTCTTT	CSASLVGQGEAFF
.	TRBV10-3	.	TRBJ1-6	TGTGCCATCAGTGACGCTACAGGGACCAGCTCCTATAATTCACCCCTCCACTTT	CAISDATGTSSYNSPLHF
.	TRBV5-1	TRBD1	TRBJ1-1	TGCGCCAGCTCGAAGGACAGGCGCGAAGCTTTCTTT	CASSKDRREAFF
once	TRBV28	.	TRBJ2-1	TGTGCCAGCAGTGCCCAGGGGACGCGATACAATGAGCAGTTCTTC	CASSAQGTRYNEQFF
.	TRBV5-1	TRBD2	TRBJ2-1	TGCGCCAGCAAGATTTGGGTATGGACTAGCGGGGTAGGGGCCTACAATGAGCAGTTCTTC	CASKIWVWTSGVGAYNEQFF
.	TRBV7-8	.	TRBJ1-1	TGTGCCAGCAGCTTAGCGGCCAGGCTCATGAACACTGAAGCTTTCTTT	CASSLAARLMNTEAFF
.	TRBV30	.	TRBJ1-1	TGTGCCTGGAACTGGGGAGGTACTGAAGCTTTCTTT	CAWNWGGTEAFF